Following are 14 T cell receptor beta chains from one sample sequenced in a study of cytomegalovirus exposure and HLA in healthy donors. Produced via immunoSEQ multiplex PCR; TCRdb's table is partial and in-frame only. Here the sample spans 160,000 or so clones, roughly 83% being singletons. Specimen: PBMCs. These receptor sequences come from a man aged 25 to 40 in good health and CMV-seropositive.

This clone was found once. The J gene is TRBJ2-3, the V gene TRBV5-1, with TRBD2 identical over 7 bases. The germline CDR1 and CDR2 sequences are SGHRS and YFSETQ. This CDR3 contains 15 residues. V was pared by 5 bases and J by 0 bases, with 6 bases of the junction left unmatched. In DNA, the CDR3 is TGCGCCAGCAGATGGGGCGGGAGTAGCACAGATACGCAGTATTTT. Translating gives CASRWGGSSTDTQYF.

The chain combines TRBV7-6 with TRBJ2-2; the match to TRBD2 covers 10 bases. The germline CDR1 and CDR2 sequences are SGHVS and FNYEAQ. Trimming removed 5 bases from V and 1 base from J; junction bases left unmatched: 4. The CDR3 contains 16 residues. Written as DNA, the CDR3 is TGTGCCAGCAGCCTCCTAGCGGGGGAGAACACCGGGGAGCTGTTTTTT. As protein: CASSLLAGENTGELFF.

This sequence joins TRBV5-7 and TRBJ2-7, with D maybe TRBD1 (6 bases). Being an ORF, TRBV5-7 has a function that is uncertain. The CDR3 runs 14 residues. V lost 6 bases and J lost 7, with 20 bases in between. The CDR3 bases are TGTGCCAGCAACTCCGGGACAACCTCCGGGGAGCAGTACTTC. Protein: CASNSGTTSGEQYF.

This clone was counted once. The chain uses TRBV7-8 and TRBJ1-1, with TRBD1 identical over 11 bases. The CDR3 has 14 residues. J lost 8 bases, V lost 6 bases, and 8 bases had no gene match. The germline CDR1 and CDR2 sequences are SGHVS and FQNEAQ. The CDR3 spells CASRVDRGPREAFF. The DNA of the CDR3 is TGTGCCAGCAGGGTGGACAGGGGGCCTCGCGAAGCTTTCTTT.

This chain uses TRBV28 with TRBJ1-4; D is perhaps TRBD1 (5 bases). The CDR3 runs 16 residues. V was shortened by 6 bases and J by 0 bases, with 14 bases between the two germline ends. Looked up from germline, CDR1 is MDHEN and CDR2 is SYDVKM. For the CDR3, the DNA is TGTGCCAGCAGACCCACCACAGGTGCAACTAATGAAAAACTGTTTTTT. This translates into CASRPTTGATNEKLFF.

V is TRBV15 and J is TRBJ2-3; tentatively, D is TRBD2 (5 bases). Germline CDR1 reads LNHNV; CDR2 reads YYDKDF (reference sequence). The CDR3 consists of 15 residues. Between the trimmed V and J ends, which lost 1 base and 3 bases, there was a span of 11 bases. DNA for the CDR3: TGTGCCACCAGCAGAGTACCTAGCCCGACAGATACGCAGTATTTT. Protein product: CATSRVPSPTDTQYF.

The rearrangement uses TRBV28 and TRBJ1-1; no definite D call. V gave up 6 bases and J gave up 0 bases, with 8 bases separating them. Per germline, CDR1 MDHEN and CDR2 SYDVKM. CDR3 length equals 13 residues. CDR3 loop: CASRVSLNTEAFF. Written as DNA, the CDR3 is TGTGCCAGCAGGGTCAGTTTGAACACTGAAGCTTTCTTT.

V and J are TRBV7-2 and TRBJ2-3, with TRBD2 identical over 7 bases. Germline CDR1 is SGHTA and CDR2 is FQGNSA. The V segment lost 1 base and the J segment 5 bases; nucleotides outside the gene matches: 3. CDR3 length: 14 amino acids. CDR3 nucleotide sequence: TGTGCCAGCAGCTTAGGACTAGCAGGAGATACGCAGTATTTT. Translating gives CASSLGLAGDTQYF.

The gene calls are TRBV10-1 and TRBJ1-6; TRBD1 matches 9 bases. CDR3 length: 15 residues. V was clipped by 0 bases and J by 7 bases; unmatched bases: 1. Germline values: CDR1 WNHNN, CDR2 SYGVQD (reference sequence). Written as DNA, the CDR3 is TGCGCCAGCAGTGAGTCGACAGGGGGAAATTCACCCCTCCACTTT. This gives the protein CASSESTGGNSPLHF.

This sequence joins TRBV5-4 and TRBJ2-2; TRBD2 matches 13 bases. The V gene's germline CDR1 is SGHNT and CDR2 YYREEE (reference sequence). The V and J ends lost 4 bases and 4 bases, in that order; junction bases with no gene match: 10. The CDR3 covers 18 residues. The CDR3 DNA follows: TGTGCCAGCAGCCCCCGCCATGGGACTAGCGGGGTCACCGGGGAGCTGTTTTTT. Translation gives CASSPRHGTSGVTGELFF. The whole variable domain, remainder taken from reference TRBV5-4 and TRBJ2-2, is ETGVTQSPTHLIKTRGQQVTLRCSSQSGHNTVSWYQQALGQGPQFIFQYYREEENGRGNFPPRFSGLQFPNYSSELNVNALELDDSALYLCASSPRHGTSGVTGELFFGEGSRLTVL.

CDR3 bases: TGTGCCAGCAGCCCGCGGGACAGGGCTACAGATACGCAGTATTTT. It translates to CASSPRDRATDTQYF. The chain couples TRBV7-8 to TRBJ2-3; 9 nucleotides agree with TRBD1. CDR3 length: 15 residues. The junction had 6 bases not matched to a gene; V was cut back by 5 bases and J by 3 bases. The germline V gene encodes CDR1 SGHVS and CDR2 FQNEAQ. The full variable domain, completed using reference TRBV7-8 and TRBJ2-3, is GAGVSQSPRYKVAKRGQDVALRCDPISGHVSLFWYQQALGQGPEFLTYFQNEAQLDKSGLPSDRFFAERPEGSVSTLKIQRTQQEDSAVYLCASSPRDRATDTQYFGPGTRLTVL.

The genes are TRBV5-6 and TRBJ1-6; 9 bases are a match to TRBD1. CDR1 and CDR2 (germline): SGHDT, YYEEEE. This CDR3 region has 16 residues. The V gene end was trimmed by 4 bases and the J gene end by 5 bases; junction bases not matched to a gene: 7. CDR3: CASSPVGDRDNSPLHF. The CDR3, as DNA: TGTGCCAGCAGCCCTGTTGGGGACAGGGATAATTCACCCCTCCACTTT.

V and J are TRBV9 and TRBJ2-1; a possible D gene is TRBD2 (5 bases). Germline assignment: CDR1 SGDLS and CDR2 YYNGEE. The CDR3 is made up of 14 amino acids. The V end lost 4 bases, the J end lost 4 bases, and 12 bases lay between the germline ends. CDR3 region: CASSIGGVYNEQFF. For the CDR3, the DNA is TGTGCCAGCAGCATAGGAGGAGTGTACAATGAGCAGTTCTTC.

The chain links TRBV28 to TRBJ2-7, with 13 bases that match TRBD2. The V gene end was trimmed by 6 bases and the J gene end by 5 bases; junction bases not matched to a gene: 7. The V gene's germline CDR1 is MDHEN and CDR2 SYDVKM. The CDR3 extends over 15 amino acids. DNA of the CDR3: TGTGCCAGCAGACGACGGACTAGCGGGAGCAACGAGCAGTACTTC. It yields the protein CASRRRTSGSNEQYF.